These 31 T cell receptor beta chains came from one sample sequenced in a study of Ad26.COV2.S vaccination and SARS-CoV-2 variants. This sample's treatment: 15 to 20 received Ad26.COV2.S at low or high dose, single or two shots; 5 received placebo; per-sample allocation not given. Samples were taken on day 63 after the first vaccine or placebo injection. Profiling relied on immunoSEQ multiplex PCR, and the TCRdb table lists in-frame clones only, not all of them. The data hold 300,000 to 400,000 clones, with 86% observed a single time. This specimen was peripheral blood, taken in a trial of Ad26.COV2.S vaccine versus placebo. Receptors were obtained from a person aged 18-65 years who received the Ad26.COV2.S COVID-19 vaccine or a placebo.

This chain links TRBV2 with TRBJ2-5; D is ambiguous. Germline assignment: CDR1 SNHLY and CDR2 FYNNEI. CDR3 size: 12 residues. V lost 7 bases and J 3 bases, leaving 9 bases between the germline ends. CDR3 sequence: CASNLSEETQYF. The CDR3 nucleotides are TGTGCCAGCAATCTCAGTGAAGAGACCCAGTACTTC.

The chain joins TRBV12-3 or TRBV12-4 to TRBJ1-2, with unresolved D. CDR3 length: 12 residues. The V gene lost 3 bases and the J gene lost 3 bases, with 5 bases spanning the gap. The CDR3: CASSFRDYGYTF. In nucleotides, the CDR3 is TGTGCCAGCAGTTTTAGGGACTATGGCTACACCTTC.

The chain joins TRBV11-2 to TRBJ1-4, with no clear D. Trimming removed 1 base at V and 8 bases at J, with 8 bases between. The CDR3 sequence is 13 residues long. Germline V CDR1 and CDR2: SGHAT, FQNNGV. CDR3 protein: CASSLGSDEKLFF. CDR3 coding DNA: TGTGCCAGCAGCTTAGGTAGTGACGAAAAACTGTTTTTT.

Details on this clone: This same CDR3 is encoded by further DNA sequences in the sample. This chain uses TRBV5-1 with TRBJ2-2, with unresolved D. The V end lost 0 bases, the J end lost 1 base, and 1 base lay between the germline ends. This CDR3 region has 13 residues. Germline CDR1 SGHRS, CDR2 YFSETQ. CDR3 nucleotide sequence: TGCGCCAGCAGCTTGGGGAACACCGGGGAGCTGTTTTTT. Translation gives CASSLGNTGELFF.

The chain couples TRBV5-5 to TRBJ2-7, with 7 bases lining up with TRBD2. The CDR3 extends over 17 amino acids. V lost 4 bases to trimming and J lost 5 bases; unmatched junction nucleotides: 18. Germline V gene lookup returns CDR1 SGHKS and CDR2 YYEKEE (reference sequence). The CDR3 DNA reads TGTGCCAGCAGCCGGGACTATTTTGGTCCAGTCGATAACGAGCAGTACTTC. Its protein is CASSRDYFGPVDNEQYF.

This chain uses TRBV7-2 with TRBJ2-1; TRBD2 matches at 11 bases. Germline V gene data show CDR1 as SGHTA and CDR2 as FQGNSA. The CDR3 has 17 amino acids. V dropped 5 bases and J dropped 3; count of bases not matched to a gene: 9. For the CDR3, the DNA is TGTGCCAGCAGCATAGGGACTAGCGGAACTTACTACAATGAGCAGTTCTTC. This encodes CASSIGTSGTYYNEQFF.

This rearrangement joins TRBV11-2 to TRBJ1-3, with a weak D call TRBD1 (6 bases). Germline CDR1 SGHAT, CDR2 FQNNGV. This CDR3 comprises 14 residues. V lost 4 bases and J lost 3, with 10 bases in between. CDR3 residues: CASSSYRVGNTIYF. The CDR3 DNA sequence: TGTGCCAGCAGCTCCTACAGGGTTGGAAACACCATATATTTT.

This chain links TRBV6-6 with TRBJ2-1, with a possible D match to TRBD2 (5 bases). V gave up 4 bases and J gave up 4 bases, with 14 bases separating them. This CDR3 region has 15 residues. Germline V gene data show CDR1 as MNHNY and CDR2 as SVGAGI (reference sequence). Here the CDR3 reads CASSFGHGLYNEQFF. CDR3 coding DNA: TGTGCCAGCAGTTTCGGCCACGGACTTTACAATGAGCAGTTCTTC.

V and J are TRBV10-3 and TRBJ1-2; D ambiguous. The CDR3 totals 11 residues. From germline, CDR1 is ENHRY and CDR2 SYGVKD. Trimming left V 0 bases short and J 8 bases short, with 4 bases between. The CDR3, as DNA: TGTGCCATCAGTGAGTCTAGGGGCTACACCTTC. It translates to CAISESRGYTF.

The chain links TRBV7-8 to TRBJ2-1, with D maybe TRBD2 (5 bases). V shed 4 bases and J shed 5 bases, with 12 bases lying between them. The germline gives CDR1 SGHVS, CDR2 FQNEAQ. The CDR3 runs to 14 residues. The CDR3: CASSSPGLNNEQFF. DNA for the CDR3: TGTGCCAGCAGCTCTCCCGGACTTAACAATGAGCAGTTCTTC.

This chain connects TRBV6-6 to TRBJ1-2; D is undetermined. In germline, CDR1 is MNHNY, CDR2 SVGAGI (reference sequence). The V and J ends lost 6 bases and 1 base respectively, with 15 bases between them. This CDR3 has 15 amino acids. DNA for the CDR3: TGTGCCAGCAGCCAGGACGGGAGATTTAACTATGGCTACACCTTC. Its protein is CASSQDGRFNYGYTF.

This clone was detected a few times. The chain couples TRBV7-9 to TRBJ2-7; 7 bases agree with TRBD1. Trimming at V came to 4 bases and at J to 4 bases, leaving 7 bases not matched to a gene. The CDR3 contains 14 residues. Germline values: CDR1 SEHNR, CDR2 FQNEAQ (reference sequence). DNA for the CDR3: TGTGCCAGCAGCTCGCCGGGACAGCCTTACGAGCAGTACTTC. Translating it yields CASSSPGQPYEQYF.

The V and J genes are TRBV19 and TRBJ2-3; 9 nucleotides line up with TRBD2. This CDR3 is built from 14 residues. Germline CDR1 and CDR2: LNHDA and SQIVND (reference sequence). V was pared by 2 bases and J by 6 bases, with 3 bases of the junction left unmatched. The CDR3 loop is CASSILAGDDTQYF. The CDR3 nucleotides read TGTGCCAGTAGTATATTAGCGGGAGACGATACGCAGTATTTT.

This rearrangement joins TRBV4-3 to TRBJ2-7; D call uncertain. The length of the CDR3 is 14 residues. The V and J ends lost 0 bases and 3 bases respectively, with 9 bases between them. CDR1 is LGHNA, CDR2 YSLEER, per germline. The CDR3 sequence is CASSQDSALYEQYF. The CDR3 coding sequence is TGCGCCAGCAGCCAAGATTCGGCCCTCTACGAGCAGTACTTC.

This chain links TRBV28 with TRBJ2-5; 7 positions agree with TRBD1. With V trimmed by 4 bases and J by 4 bases, 6 bases remained unmatched. The CDR3 length is 14 residues. CDR1 MDHEN and CDR2 SYDVKM come from the germline V gene. CDR3 sequence reads: CASSSRQGRETQYF. CDR3 DNA sequence: TGTGCCAGCAGTTCGAGACAGGGTAGAGAGACCCAGTACTTC. The full variable domain, in which reference TRBV28 and TRBJ2-5 provide the parts outside the CDR3, is DVKVTQSSRYLVKRTGEKVFLECVQDMDHENMFWYRQDPGLGLRLIYFSYDVKMKEKGDIPEGYSVSREKKERFSLILESASTNQTSMYLCASSSRQGRETQYFGPGTRLLVL.

This chain connects TRBV4-2 to TRBJ1-1; D gene uncertain. V lost 4 bases, J lost 5 bases, and 11 bases lay in between. The CDR3 is 13 residues long. CDR1 is LGHNA and CDR2 is YNFKEQ in the germline V gene. The CDR3 sequence: CASSRGLGTEAFF. The CDR3 nucleotides read TGTGCCAGCAGCCGAGGGTTAGGGACTGAAGCTTTCTTT.

J is TRBJ1-3 and V is TRBV13; D may be TRBD1 (6 bases). Germline V gives CDR1 PRHDT, CDR2 FYEKMQ (reference sequence). Between the trimmed V and J ends, which lost 5 bases and 8 bases, there was a span of 19 bases. This CDR3 spans 15 amino acids. For the CDR3, the DNA is TGTGCCAGCAGCCCATACAGGGAATCGGTAGACACCATATATTTT. Its translation: CASSPYRESVDTIYF.

A few counts support this clone. The CDR3 protein is CASSHRPLLDIPKREQYF. As DNA, the CDR3 is TGCGCCAGCAGCCACCGACCGTTGTTGGACATCCCAAAGAGGGAGCAGTACTTC. The chain links TRBV5-1 to TRBJ2-7; perhaps TRBD1 as D (5 bases). V was trimmed by 4 bases and J by 7 bases, leaving 30 bases between them. The germline gives CDR1 SGHRS, CDR2 YFSETQ. The CDR3 is 18 amino acids.

The chain carries TRBV7-8 and TRBJ1-2; the D gene is possibly TRBD1 (6 bases). V was pared by 0 bases and J by 5 bases, with 16 bases between. The CDR3 totals 16 residues. CDR1 and CDR2 from the germline V gene are SGHVS and FQNEAQ. This CDR3 is CASSLARWGAGYGYTF. The CDR3 DNA reads as TGTGCCAGCAGCTTAGCCCGGTGGGGGGCAGGGTATGGCTACACCTTC. The full variable domain, completed using reference TRBV7-8 and TRBJ1-2, is GAGVSQSPRYKVAKRGQDVALRCDPISGHVSLFWYQQALGQGPEFLTYFQNEAQLDKSGLPSDRFFAERPEGSVSTLKIQRTQQEDSAVYLCASSLARWGAGYGYTFGSGTRLTVV.

The V and J genes are TRBV19 and TRBJ2-2; D is unclear. This CDR3 spans 14 amino acids. Germline V gene data show CDR1 as LNHDA and CDR2 as SQIVND (reference sequence). The germline V and J ends were trimmed by 4 bases and 1 base, with 7 bases remaining between them. CDR3 sequence reads: CASSKGRNTGELFF. The CDR3 DNA reads as TGTGCCAGTAGTAAGGGTCGGAACACCGGGGAGCTGTTTTTT.

CDR3 DNA sequence: TGTGCCAGCTCACCTGGGGGGCCTGGAAACACCATATATTTT. Its translation is CASSPGGPGNTIYF. The chain is built from TRBV18 and TRBJ1-3, with D maybe TRBD1 (6 bases). This CDR3 comprises 14 residues. V dropped 3 bases and J dropped 2 bases, with 8 bases sitting between them. Germline V gene data show CDR1 as KGHSH and CDR2 as LQKENI.

A remark on this clone: This sample also contains other DNA sequences that code for the same CDR3. The chain couples TRBV27 to TRBJ2-7; D gene unclear. The CDR3 is 12 amino acids. Trimming took off 2 bases at V and 4 bases at J, with 6 bases between the two ends. Germline CDR1 is MNHEY and CDR2 is SMNVEV (reference sequence). The CDR3 DNA reads TGTGCCAGCAGTTTAGGCGGATACGAGCAGTACTTC. Amino acids: CASSLGGYEQYF.

The chain has TRBV5-1 and TRBJ2-2, with a possible D match to TRBD2 (7 bases). The CDR3 totals 15 residues. The V and J ends lost 3 bases and 1 base respectively, with 10 bases between them. CDR1 and CDR2 from the germline V gene are SGHRS and YFSETQ. The CDR3 DNA follows: TGCGCCAGCAGCTGGGAGGGGGTGAACACCGGGGAGCTGTTTTTT. Its protein product is CASSWEGVNTGELFF.

This clone was seen just once. The chain combines TRBV25-1 with TRBJ2-6; either TRBD1 or TRBD2 may supply D (5 bases each). The CDR3 has 18 residues. Trimming removed 5 bases at V and 3 bases at J, with 20 bases between. Germline CDR1 reads MGHDK; CDR2 reads SYGVNS. The CDR3 sequence is CASSSSRGSVDGANVLTF. DNA for the CDR3: TGTGCCAGCAGTTCCTCGAGGGGTTCGGTTGATGGGGCCAACGTCCTGACTTTC.

The gene calls are TRBV6-2 or TRBV6-3 and TRBJ2-5; D gene unclear. The CDR3 covers 12 residues. V lost 2 bases and J 5 bases, leaving 6 bases between the germline ends. The V gene's germline CDR1 is MNHEY and CDR2 SVGEGT. CDR3 coding DNA: TGTGCCAGCAGTTACAGGCGGGAGACCCAGTACTTC. Translation: CASSYRRETQYF.

This chain uses TRBV24-1 with TRBJ2-1, with D maybe TRBD2 (6 bases). The CDR3 runs to 13 residues. CDR1 and CDR2 from the germline V gene are KGHDR and SFDVKD. Trimming shortened V by 9 bases and J by 3 bases, and 11 bases separated the two germline ends. This CDR3 is CATGGAGYNEQFF. As DNA, the CDR3 is TGTGCCACCGGTGGAGCGGGCTACAATGAGCAGTTCTTC.

This chain connects TRBV5-1 to TRBJ2-7; the match to TRBD1 covers 8 bases. The CDR3 is 16 residues long. Germline V gene data show CDR1 as SGHRS and CDR2 as YFSETQ. V lost 4 bases, J lost 6 bases, and 15 bases stayed unmatched. The CDR3 DNA is TGCGCCAGCAGCAAAGAGTTCGGACAGGGAGCATCCGAGCAGTACTTC. Protein sequence: CASSKEFGQGASEQYF.

As for this clone: A much larger clone differs from this one at a single base, so this may be a read error. CDR3 in DNA: TGTGCCAGCAGAAGAAACACCGGGGAGCTGTTTTTT. This encodes CASRRNTGELFF. This chain uses TRBV5-8 with TRBJ2-2; no clear D gene. The CDR3 length is 12 residues. Germline V CDR1 and CDR2: SGHTS, YDEGEE. Trimming took 5 bases from V and 2 from J, leaving 4 bases between them.

The chain is built from TRBV7-2 and TRBJ2-7, with a weak D call TRBD1 (6 bases). There are 14 residues in the CDR3. V was pared by 2 bases and J by 2 bases, with 10 bases between. CDR1 and CDR2 from the germline V gene are SGHTA and FQGNSA. The CDR3 reads CASSLSAGAYEQYF. In nucleotides, the CDR3 is TGTGCCAGCAGCTTATCGGCAGGGGCCTACGAGCAGTACTTC.

The table lists this clone with a few counts. This sequence joins TRBV5-6 and TRBJ1-6; D is perhaps TRBD1 (5 bases). V lost 3 bases and J lost 5, with 9 bases in between. The CDR3 spans 14 residues. Germline V lookup: CDR1 SGHDT, CDR2 YYEEEE. As DNA, the CDR3 is TGTGCCAGCAGCTGGGGACGGAATAATTCACCCCTCCACTTT. It is translated as CASSWGRNNSPLHF. Based on the CDR3 plus reference TRBV5-6 and TRBJ1-6, the full variable domain is DAGVTQSPTHLIKTRGQQVTLRCSPKSGHDTVSWYQQALGQGPQFIFQYYEEEERQRGNFPDRFSGHQFPNYSSELNVNALLLGDSALYLCASSWGRNNSPLHFGNGTRLTVT.

The gene calls are TRBV28 and TRBJ1-2; D is uncertain. CDR1 and CDR2 (germline): MDHEN, SYDVKM. Trimming removed 4 bases from V and 13 bases from J, with 10 bases in between. This CDR3 comprises 10 residues. The CDR3 spells CASSYSVLTF. The CDR3 DNA is TGTGCCAGCAGTTACAGTGTGCTCACCTTC.